This is a list of T cell receptor beta chains from one sample in a study of blood T cell repertoires in COVID-19. The data were produced by immunoSEQ multiplex PCR, yet TCRdb's version contains in-frame clones alone and is incomplete. The data hold 350,000 or so clones, with 88% observed a single time. Sequencing input: PBMCs or T cells enriched from blood (not recorded which). The receptors shown here come from a woman aged 25 to 39 who had been exposed to COVID-19. Both conserved end residues are part of each CDR3. D genes are given only for firm matches. Expanded clones are given a class, and other clones once, few, many or no size at all.

clone_size,d_call,v_call,j_call,cdr3_aa,cdr3_nt
once,TRBD1,TRBV5-5,TRBJ2-7,CASSLLGQGAPYEQYF,TGTGCCAGCAGCTTACTAGGACAGGGGGCCCCCTACGAGCAGTACTTC
NA,NA,TRBV7-9,TRBJ2-7,CASSSEQGWPPEQYF,TGTGCCAGCAGCTCAGAGCAGGGTTGGCCGCCCGAGCAGTACTTC
NA,NA,TRBV3-1/TRBV3-2,TRBJ1-2,CASSQESYGYTF,TGTGCCAGCAGCCAAGAGAGCTATGGCTACACCTTC
NA,NA,TRBV12-3/TRBV12-4,TRBJ2-7,CASSPQGRYEQYF,TGTGCCAGCAGCCCTCAGGGGCGGTACGAGCAGTACTTC
NA,TRBD2,TRBV29-1,TRBJ2-1,CSVDSSGSYYNEQFF,TGCAGCGTTGACTCTAGCGGGAGTTATTACAATGAGCAGTTCTTC
NA,TRBD2,TRBV6-5,TRBJ2-7,CAGSSGTTYEQYF,TGTGCCGGGTCTAGCGGGACCACCTACGAGCAGTACTTC
NA,NA,TRBV2,TRBJ2-5,CASSEPAQYF,TGTGCCAGCAGTGAGCCGGCCCAGTACTTC
NA,NA,TRBV5-1,TRBJ1-2,CASSLAIGPGDGYTF,TGCGCCAGCAGCTTGGCAATCGGACCCGGGGATGGCTACACCTTC
NA,NA,TRBV14,TRBJ2-1,CASSQLGGTYNEQFF,TGTGCCAGCAGCCAACTAGGAGGGACCTACAATGAGCAGTTCTTC
NA,TRBD2,TRBV3-1/TRBV3-2,TRBJ2-3,CASSQGPAGLVPDTQYF,TGTGCCAGCAGCCAAGGGCCCGCGGGACTAGTTCCAGATACGCAGTATTTT
NA,NA,TRBV5-1,TRBJ1-1,CASSLEKGAGNTEAFF,TGCGCCAGCAGCTTGGAGAAAGGGGCAGGGAACACTGAAGCTTTCTTT
NA,TRBD2,TRBV28,TRBJ2-3,CASSPTGLAGEDTQYF,TGTGCCAGCAGTCCCACGGGACTAGCGGGAGAAGATACGCAGTATTTT
NA,TRBD1,TRBV19,TRBJ2-7,CASSIGTEGYEQYF,TGTGCCAGTAGTATTGGGACAGAGGGCTACGAGCAGTACTTC
NA,NA,TRBV28,TRBJ1-1,CASSLPRGNTEAFF,TGTGCCAGCAGTTTACCAAGGGGGAACACTGAAGCTTTCTTT
NA,TRBD1,TRBV5-1,TRBJ1-1,CASSLRTGGWNTEAFF,TGCGCCAGCAGCTTGCGTACAGGGGGCTGGAACACTGAAGCTTTCTTT
few,TRBD1,TRBV27,TRBJ1-5,CASSAGQGAGGNQPQHF,TGTGCCAGCAGTGCGGGACAGGGGGCAGGCGGCAATCAGCCCCAGCATTTT
NA,TRBD1,TRBV19,TRBJ1-2,CASSIGDRARGYTF,TGTGCCAGTAGTATAGGGGACAGGGCTCGTGGCTACACCTTC
NA,NA,TRBV5-6,TRBJ2-7,CASSWGAGTGLF,NA
once,NA,TRBV6-2/TRBV6-3,TRBJ2-7,CASSPTLAKVDEQYF,TGTGCCAGCAGCCCCACCCTAGCGAAGGTTGACGAGCAGTACTTC
NA,TRBD2,TRBV19,TRBJ2-1,CASSPERLAGVYNEQFF,TGTGCCAGTAGTCCTGAGAGACTAGCGGGAGTCTACAATGAGCAGTTCTTC
NA,NA,TRBV27,TRBJ1-5,CASSGGNQPQHF,TGTGCCAGCAGTGGAGGGAATCAGCCCCAGCATTTT
NA,NA,TRBV28,TRBJ2-2,CASSFSGGLNTGELFF,TGTGCCAGCAGTTTTTCCGGAGGGCTGAACACCGGGGAGCTGTTTTTT
NA,NA,TRBV3-1/TRBV3-2,TRBJ2-1,CASSQFRLALSGEQFF,TGTGCCAGCAGCCAGTTCCGCCTAGCGTTAAGCGGTGAGCAGTTCTTC
once,NA,TRBV2,TRBJ1-1,CASSGPGVGTEAFF,TGTGCCAGCAGCGGACCGGGGGTGGGCACTGAAGCTTTCTTT
NA,NA,TRBV11-2,TRBJ2-7,CASSLERSYEQYF,TGTGCCAGCAGCTTAGAGAGGTCCTACGAGCAGTACTTC
NA,NA,TRBV30,TRBJ1-5,CAWSEGVDQPQHF,TGTGCCTGGAGTGAAGGGGTTGATCAGCCCCAGCATTTT
NA,NA,TRBV10-3,TRBJ1-1,CAISKQGDLNTEAFF,TGTGCCATCAGCAAACAGGGAGACCTGAACACTGAAGCTTTCTTT
NA,NA,TRBV28,TRBJ1-1,CAIYRGGLNTEAFF,TGTGCCATCTATAGGGGGGGGCTGAACACTGAAGCTTTCTTT
NA,NA,TRBV28,TRBJ2-3,CASSLAGDTQYF,TGTGCCAGCAGTTTAGCCGGAGATACGCAGTATTTT
NA,NA,TRBV7-9,TRBJ1-1,CASSSGLTEAFF,TGTGCCAGCAGCTCCGGACTCACTGAAGCTTTCTTT
few,TRBD2,TRBV5-1,TRBJ2-1,CASRLTGTSGDEQFF,TGCGCCAGCAGGCTTACCGGGACTAGCGGAGATGAGCAGTTCTTC
NA,TRBD2,TRBV15,TRBJ2-1,CATSRDYPGLAGGGYNEQFF,TGTGCCACCAGCAGAGATTATCCGGGACTAGCGGGAGGAGGATACAATGAGCAGTTCTTC
NA,NA,TRBV28,TRBJ1-6,CASRTQGENSPLHF,TGTGCCAGCAGAACCCAAGGAGAGAATTCACCCCTCCACTTT
few,TRBD1,TRBV28,TRBJ2-7,CASTHGDRVSYEQYF,TGTGCCAGCACCCACGGAGACAGGGTCTCCTACGAGCAGTACTTC
once,TRBD1,TRBV5-1,TRBJ1-5,CASSMGQGNNQPQHF,TGCGCCAGCAGCATGGGACAGGGCAACAATCAGCCCCAGCATTTT
few,NA,TRBV11-3,TRBJ1-2,CASSSAGVGGYTF,TGTGCCAGCAGCTCAGCGGGGGTTGGCGGCTACACCTTC
NA,NA,TRBV30,TRBJ1-2,CAWIADTESPGF,TGTGCCTGGATCGCGGACACCGAAAGCCCAGGCTTC
NA,TRBD2,TRBV12-5,TRBJ2-3,CATLLAGADTQYF,TGTGCTACCCTACTGGCGGGAGCGGATACGCAGTATTTT
NA,NA,TRBV19,TRBJ2-7,CATKDTDPPYEQYF,TGTGCCACCAAGGACACGGACCCTCCCTACGAGCAGTACTTC
NA,NA,TRBV10-3,TRBJ1-1,CATTPQGPEAFF,TGTGCCACAACACCCCAGGGGCCTGAAGCTTTCTTT
NA,NA,TRBV18,TRBJ2-7,CASSPPRARGGQYF,TGTGCCAGCTCACCACCCCGGGCCCGAGGAGGGCAGTACTTC
NA,TRBD2,TRBV6-1,TRBJ2-7,CASSGLAGPFSYEQYF,TGTGCCAGCAGTGGACTAGCGGGACCATTCTCTTACGAGCAGTACTTC
NA,NA,TRBV7-9,TRBJ2-1,CASSLMQGYNEQFF,TGTGCCAGCAGCTTAATGCAGGGATACAATGAGCAGTTCTTC
NA,NA,TRBV28,TRBJ1-4,CASSLGRIQATNEKLFF,TGTGCCAGCAGTCTCGGCAGGATACAAGCAACTAATGAAAAACTGTTTTTT
once,NA,TRBV21-1,TRBJ2-1,CASSKSGQFPKDEQFF,TGTGCCAGCAGCAAATCTGGACAGTTCCCTAAGGATGAGCAGTTCTTC
NA,TRBD2,TRBV15,TRBJ2-7,CATSRVGGSGEQYF,TGTGCCACCAGCAGAGTGGGCGGGAGCGGCGAGCAGTACTTC
once,NA,TRBV7-2,TRBJ2-2,CASSLTAQNTGELFF,TGTGCCAGCAGCTTAACAGCCCAAAACACCGGGGAGCTGTTTTTT
NA,NA,TRBV28,TRBJ1-5,CASSAGSQPQHF,TGTGCCAGTTCAGCAGGGTCTCAGCCCCAGCATTTT
NA,NA,TRBV10-2,TRBJ2-7,CASSPTEAGQYF,TGCGCCAGCAGTCCGACAGAGGCCGGGCAGTACTTC
few,NA,TRBV19,TRBJ2-1,CASSIGDYNEQFF,TGTGCCAGTAGTATCGGAGACTACAATGAGCAGTTCTTC
NA,NA,TRBV28,TRBJ2-5,CASSFPVGGRETQYF,TGTGCCAGCAGTTTCCCGGTAGGGGGAAGGGAGACCCAGTACTTC
NA,TRBD1,TRBV9,TRBJ2-2,CASSGRQGMGSGELFF,TGTGCCAGCAGCGGACGACAGGGGATGGGGTCCGGGGAGCTGTTTTTT
NA,TRBD1,TRBV25-1,TRBJ2-7,CASRSGTGAYEQYF,TGTGCCAGCAGGTCCGGGACAGGGGCCTACGAGCAGTACTTC
once,NA,TRBV5-5,TRBJ2-1,CASSLREASEQFF,TGTGCCAGCAGCTTGAGGGAGGCGAGTGAGCAGTTCTTC
NA,NA,TRBV12-3/TRBV12-4,TRBJ2-5,CASSLGDMETQYF,TGTGCCAGCAGTTTAGGGGACATGGAGACCCAGTACTTC
NA,TRBD1,TRBV7-2,TRBJ1-1,CASSNPGQGLLTEAFF,TGTGCCAGCAGCAACCCGGGACAGGGTTTATTAACTGAAGCTTTCTTT
NA,TRBD2,TRBV28,TRBJ2-1,CASTDSGLAGVFGYNEQFF,TGTGCCAGCACCGATTCCGGGCTAGCGGGAGTGTTCGGCTACAATGAGCAGTTCTTC
NA,TRBD1,TRBV3-1/TRBV3-2,TRBJ1-6,CASSQRQGDNSPLHF,TGTGCCAGCAGCCAAAGGCAGGGGGATAATTCACCCCTCCACTTT
NA,TRBD2,TRBV15,TRBJ2-7,CATSFPSGSGSTYEQYF,TGTGCCACCAGCTTCCCCAGTGGTAGCGGGAGTACCTACGAGCAGTACTTC
NA,NA,TRBV28,TRBJ2-7,CASSTYRDEQYF,TGTGCCAGCAGCACCTATCGCGACGAGCAGTACTTC